This T cell receptor beta chain was captured by sequencing in a study of T cells after posttransplantation cyclophosphamide. Findings of the study overall: Skin or GI-infiltrating T cells shared few TRB sequences with blood.

Sequencing was performed with immunoSEQ multiplex PCR; in TCRdb, only in-frame clones are kept and a portion is missing. The sample has some 40,000 clones, none seen only once. The sample holds many counts of this clone. Its specificity is not known. Trimming removed 4 bases at V and 2 bases at J, with 12 bases between. CDR1 MGHRA and CDR2 YSYEKL come from the germline V gene. The CDR3 has 14 residues. Sequences were obtained from PBMCs. The origin of this receptor is a man younger than 40 in good health and a related stem cell transplant donor. The genes are TRBV4-1 and TRBJ2-7; D is possibly TRBD1 (6 bases). DNA of the CDR3: TGCGCCAGCAGCCGAACGACAGGCACCTACGAGCAGTACTTC. This encodes CASSRTTGTYEQYF.